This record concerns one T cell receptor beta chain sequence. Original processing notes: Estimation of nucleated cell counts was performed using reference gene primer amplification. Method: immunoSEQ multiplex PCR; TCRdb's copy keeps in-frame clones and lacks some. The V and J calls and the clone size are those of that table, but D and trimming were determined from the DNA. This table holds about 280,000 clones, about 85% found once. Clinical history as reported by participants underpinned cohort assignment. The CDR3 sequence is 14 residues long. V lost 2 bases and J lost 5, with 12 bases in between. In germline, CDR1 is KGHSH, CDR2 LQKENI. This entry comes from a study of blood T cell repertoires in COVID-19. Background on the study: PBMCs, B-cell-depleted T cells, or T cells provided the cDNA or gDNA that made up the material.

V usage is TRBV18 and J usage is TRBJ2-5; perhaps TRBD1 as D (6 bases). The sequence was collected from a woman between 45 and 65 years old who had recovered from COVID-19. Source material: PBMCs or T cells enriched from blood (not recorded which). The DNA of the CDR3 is TGTGCCAGCTCACCATTTCCCCAGGGGGAGACCCAGTACTTC. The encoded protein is CASSPFPQGETQYF.